This T cell receptor (beta chain) was profiled in a study of shared clonotypes between healthy human individuals. V trimming: 6 bases; J trimming: 8 bases; junction bases outside the gene matches: 3. The germline CDR1 and CDR2 sequences are LNHDA and SQIVND (reference sequence). The CDR3 sequence is 11 residues long. General study points: It was the non-shared clonotypes that had lower generation probabilities than clonotypes shared by all four donors.

On this clone: Its cognate antigen is unknown.

The table came from immunoSEQ multiplex PCR; TCRdb's copy has only in-frame clones and leaves some out. The sample consists of around 2.5 million clones, 93% of them appearing once. The chain is built from TRBV19 and TRBJ1-2; the match to TRBD1 covers 7 bases. The clonotype comes from a man between 18 and 29 years old in good health. Some clones in this sample may be carry-over from other donors' samples. The sample comprised naive CD4+ T cells from PBMCs. Subset in this sample: CD45RA+ positively selected. CDR3 sequence reads: CASRQGEGYTF. The CDR3, as DNA: TGTGCCAGTAGGCAGGGGGAAGGCTACACCTTC. Full variable domain (rest looked up from reference TRBV19 and TRBJ1-2): DGGITQSPKYLFRKEGQNVTLSCEQNLNHDAMYWYRQDPGQGLRLIYYSQIVNDFQKGDIAEGYSVSREKKESFPLTVTSAQKNPTAFYLCASRQGEGYTFGSGTRLTVV.